This T cell receptor beta chain was obtained from a study of T-cell memory formation after mild COVID-19. The overall study: Clusters of TCRs were largely donor specific. Study-level findings and limits: Clones that got smaller from day 15 to 85 had even CD4/CD8, while clones growing later tipped toward CD4+.

MiXCR, run by TCRdb on the 5' RACE reads, gives a single entry per CDR3 protein. The repertoire includes about 140,000 distinct CDR3 sequences, around 14% of them detected once, and about 26% sits in the top ten. Germline CDR1 reads LGHDT; CDR2 reads YNNKEL (reference sequence). The CDR3 runs 13 residues. Losses at the gene ends were 2 bases for V and 15 bases for J; bases not matched to a gene: 7. This clonotype was counted only a few times. Its target is not known. What was sequenced was PBMCs or a T cell subset sorted from them (not recorded which). This TCR came from an adult woman who had mild COVID-19 (a few samples of this study predate the infection). Cell type and time point are not known. The chain couples TRBV3-1 to TRBJ2-1, with 10 bases matching TRBD2. The CDR3 loop is CASSQSSGGPGFF. Here the CDR3 DNA reads TGTGCCAGCAGCCAATCTAGCGGGGGCCCTGGGTTCTTC.